This T cell receptor (beta chain) was captured by sequencing in a study of T cell changes during pregnancy in multiple sclerosis. Generated by immunoSEQ multiplex PCR, the TCRdb table keeps only in-frame clones and is missing some. The sample consists of tens of thousands of clones, more than 90% of them appearing once. Trimming at V came to 5 bases and at J to 6 bases, leaving 6 bases not matched to a gene. Per germline, CDR1 MNHNY and CDR2 SVGAGI (reference sequence). The CDR3 covers 14 residues. The input for sequencing was peripheral blood, taken in the second trimester of pregnancy. The TCR was taken from a female donor with multiple sclerosis, enrolled in a pregnancy study. This rearrangement joins TRBV6-6 to TRBJ1-1, with 10 bases aligning to TRBD1. CDR3: CASSPYGQGAEAFF. The DNA for the CDR3 is TGTGCCAGCAGTCCTTATGGACAGGGGGCTGAAGCTTTCTTT.